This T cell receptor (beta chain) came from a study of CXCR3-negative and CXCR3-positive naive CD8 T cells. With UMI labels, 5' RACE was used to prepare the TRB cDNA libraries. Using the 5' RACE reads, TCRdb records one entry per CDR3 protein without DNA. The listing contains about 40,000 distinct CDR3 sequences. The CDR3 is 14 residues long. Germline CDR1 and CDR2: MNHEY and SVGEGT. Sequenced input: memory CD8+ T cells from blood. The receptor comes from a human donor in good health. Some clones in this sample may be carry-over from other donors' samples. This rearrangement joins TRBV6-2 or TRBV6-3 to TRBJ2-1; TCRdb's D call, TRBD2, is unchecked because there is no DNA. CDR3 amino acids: CASSLAGGSNEQFF.